The T cell receptor beta chain described here comes from a study of T cells after posttransplantation cyclophosphamide. Data came from immunoSEQ multiplex PCR; TCRdb stores just in-frame clones and leaves some out. In the table there are around 9,400 clones, roughly 90% of which are singletons. Germline V gives CDR1 SGHVS, CDR2 FNYEAQ. The CDR3 extends over 14 amino acids. With 5 bases clipped from V and 2 bases from J, the junction kept 4 bases outside the gene matches. Control samples came 1 year after myeloablative marrow transplants with methotrexate plus calcineurin inhibitor. The receptor's source is a male patient aged 50 to 60 who received an allogeneic stem cell transplant from an unrelated donor, was CMV-positive, and had chronic GVHD only. Some T cells may possibly be graft donor cells. V and J are TRBV7-6 and TRBJ2-7, with TRBD1 matching 9 bases. Sequenced here: PBMCs, sampled about 450 days after allogeneic stem cell transplant with calcineurin inhibitor and methotrexate. CDR3: CASSLGQGAYEQYF. The CDR3 DNA reads as TGTGCCAGCAGCCTGGGACAGGGAGCCTACGAGCAGTACTTC.